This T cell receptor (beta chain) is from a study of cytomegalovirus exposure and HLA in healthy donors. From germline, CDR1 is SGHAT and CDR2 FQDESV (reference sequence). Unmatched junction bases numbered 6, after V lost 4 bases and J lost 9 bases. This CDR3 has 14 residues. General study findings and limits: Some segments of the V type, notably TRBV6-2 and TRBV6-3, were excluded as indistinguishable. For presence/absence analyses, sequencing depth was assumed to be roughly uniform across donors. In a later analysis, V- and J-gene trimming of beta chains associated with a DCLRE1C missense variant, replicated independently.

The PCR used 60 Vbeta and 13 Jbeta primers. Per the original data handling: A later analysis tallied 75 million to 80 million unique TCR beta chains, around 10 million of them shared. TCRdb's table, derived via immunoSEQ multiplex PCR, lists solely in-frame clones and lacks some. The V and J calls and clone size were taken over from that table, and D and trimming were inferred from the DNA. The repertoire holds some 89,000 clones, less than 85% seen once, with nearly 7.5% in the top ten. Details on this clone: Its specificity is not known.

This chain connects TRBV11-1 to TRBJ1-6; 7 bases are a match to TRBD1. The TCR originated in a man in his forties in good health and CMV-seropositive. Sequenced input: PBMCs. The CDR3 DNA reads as TGTGCCAGCAGCTCGACGACAGGGAGTTCACCCCTCCACTTT. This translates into CASSSTTGSSPLHF.